This T cell receptor (beta chain) was obtained from a study of beta chain features in type 1 diabetes (dated by TCRdb to the late 2010s). Context from the whole study: Patients and healthy donors did not differ in mean age, gender distribution, total cell number or subset yield. In the study, recently diagnosed type 1 diabetes patients and matched healthy donors were compared on the TCRB repertoires of their sorted circulating CD4+ T cell subsets. Regulatory and stem cell-like memory subsets were obtained from only 8 patients and about 8 healthy donors, while naive and central memory subsets were obtained from all 30 or so donors. Across all samples, 107,917,701 sorted cells were examined, and cell number per subset correlated strongly with RNA yield. Paper-wide results and their limitations: Sequencing cDNA rather than genomic DNA could over-represent highly expressing activated cells, although activation and CD3 levels did not differ between groups. Naive, central memory and regulatory TCRB repertoires appeared to be more alike among patients than among healthy donors. PCR might favor shorter templates, but patient and control samples were amplified and corrected together, so any skew would affect both groups equally. Fewer insertions and more nucleotide deletions at VDJ recombination sites were observed in patients with type 1 diabetes, implying thymic rearrangement abnormalities. Only small numbers of individuals were included in the HLA sub-analyses, which left unresolved whether HLA type had any influence on TCRB rearrangement. Type 1 diabetes patients showed a moderate but significant shortening of TCRB CDR3 length in all four CD4+ subsets.

The entire isolated RNA was reverse transcribed using the High Capacity cDNA Reverse Transcription Kit, and thus expressed TCRB transcripts were sequenced. Deep immunoSEQ sequencing was applied to naive, central memory and regulatory T cell samples, giving an average of about 3.8 million total reads per sample. After sorted cells were lysed in RLT buffer, RNA was extracted with DNase-treated RNeasy Micro or Mini kits, with the choice depending on cell number. To prevent cross-contamination, every cell subset was processed on its own, while patient and healthy donor samples were processed together. TCRB sequences were amplified from cDNA with the immunoSEQ multiplex PCR, producing 87-bp fragments spanning the CDR3 region. Sequencing of the amplicons was performed on the Illumina HiSeq platform. As for the original processing: PCR bias was corrected computationally using synthetic template baselines, and reads within Hamming distance 2 were collapsed, with unmergeable singletons discarded. Reads were aligned to IMGT to assign V, D and J genes, CDR3 length, and insertions or deletions at six rearrangement sites. Clonotype counts were normalized to sorted cell number within each subset before computing true diversity and Gini coefficients with the tcR R package. The overlap coefficient, calculated on TCRB nucleotide sequences, was used to quantify repertoire sharing. The immuneACCESS repertoire file appears here via TCRdb, limited to in-frame rearrangements. These files lack a portion of the clones; in checked studies, under half of the deficit traces to unresolved V genes, and the cause of the others is not known. The V and J calls and clone size come from that table; D and trimming were worked out from the DNA. For this sample there are 330,000 or so clones; 14% appear just once. Of the sample, over 5% is held by the ten largest clones.

Each donor gave one peripheral blood draw, averaging roughly 120 mL, which was collected into heparinised tubes. A BD FACSAria II was used to sort naive, central memory, regulatory and stem cell-like memory CD4+ T cells with a panel that included CD45RO, CCR7, CD25, CD127, CD95 and CD27. Every sorted population had a purity above 95%. PBMCs were isolated right away by Lymphoprep density gradient centrifugation and were stained directly, without culture. Samples were stained and sorted in pairs, with one healthy donor and one patient per experiment, so that batch effects were minimized. In this sample, this clone turned up a few times. Its antigen remains unidentified. No quality values exist for individual bases; no much larger clone is one base distant. This sample includes further DNA sequences coding for the same CDR3. Sequencing was done on a sample of central memory CD4+ T cells from blood. The receptor was isolated from a man between 25 and 39 years old in good health.

CDR3 reads: CASSLSHSYGYTF. The DNA sequence reads TGTGCCAGCAGTTTATCACATTCCTATGGCTACACCTTC. The sequence links TRBV27 to TRBJ1-2; the D segment cannot be called with confidence. V is reduced by 0 bases and J by 4 bases, leaving a spacing of 6 bases between them. The CDR3 has 13 amino acids, counting the end cysteine and phenylalanine. The entry retains the CDR3 DNA only, 39 bases that are in frame from base 1. Looking up the germline V gene (reference sequence) yields CDR1 MNHEY and CDR2 SMNVEV.